The rows below give T cell receptor beta chains drawn from one sample of a study of post-analysis software for immune sequencing data. TCRdb recomputed calls from the PCR reads with MiXCR, one row per CDR3 protein. There are some 800,000 distinct CDR3 sequences in the sample; 46% occur only once, and 4% to 5% lies in the top ten. The sample taken for sequencing was blood. The receptors here all came from a girl aged 10 to 17 with multiple sclerosis. Both conserved end residues are part of each CDR3. The order of the fields is J gene, V gene, CDR3 protein.

TRBJ1-2 | TRBV20-1 | CSAPRTGGYNYGYTF
TRBJ2-5 | TRBV6-6 | CASSYTTGNFYQETQYF
TRBJ1-1 | TRBV29-1 | CSPRPNTKAFF
TRBJ2-7 | TRBV15 | CATSNPSGSSQETQCF
TRBJ2-1 | TRBV7-9 | CASSWGLAGETDEQFF
TRBJ2-6 | TRBV27 | CASTSPTRDRTSGANVLTF
TRBJ2-1 | TRBV4-3 | CASSSQTGINNEQFF
. | TRBV6-6 | CASNKNRDRGPYEQYF
TRBJ2-5 | TRBV25-1 | CASSENRRGAGEEETQYF
TRBJ2-1 | TRBV7-9 | CASSPDRGTYNEQFF
TRBJ2-3 | TRBV7-2 | CTSSLPLAGATDTQYF
TRBJ1-2 | TRBV7-3 | CASSPQRGRDYTF
TRBJ2-1 | TRBV25-1 | CASSEFLAGGPNKQFF
TRBJ1-1 | TRBV10-1 | CAGVRDSNTEAFF
TRBJ2-2 | TRBV7-2 | CASSSGGALMSTGELFF
TRBJ2-5 | TRBV7-2 | CASSLVAGVQETQYF
TRBJ2-6 | TRBV20-1 | CSARALQGAGANVLTF
TRBJ2-3 | TRBV7-9 | CASSYSEVTRTDTQYF
TRBJ1-2 | TRBV18 | CASSPPNAAGYGYTF
TRBJ2-1 | TRBV15 | CATSRGGLAGGNEQFF
TRBJ2-2 | TRBV20-1 | CSARAAGSGYTGELFF
TRBJ2-3 | TRBV7-2 | CASSLARTGSDTQYF
TRBJ2-1 | TRBV20-1 | CSARDWASGRAVDEQFF
TRBJ2-7 | TRBV28 | CTSSYRDSSSYEQYF
TRBJ2-5 | TRBV12-3/TRBV12-4 | CASSLLGDQETQYF
TRBJ2-7 | TRBV20-1 | CSVARDSYEQYF
TRBJ2-5 | TRBV5-1 | CASSYSGTAQETQYF
TRBJ2-3 | TRBV6-5 | CASSYLLAGGPGTDTQYF
TRBJ2-1 | TRBV7-8 | CASSSLGGQSSYNEQFF
TRBJ1-2 | TRBV7-2 | CASSSLRVQGINYGYTF
TRBJ1-2 | TRBV6-2/TRBV6-3 | CASSYSTSQRNYGYTF
TRBJ2-7 | TRBV6-2/TRBV6-3 | CASSYGSLSYEQYF
TRBJ1-2 | TRBV10-3 | CAISESVGGGVYGYTF
. | TRBV7-9 | CASSPGTVEETQYF
TRBJ2-1 | TRBV12-3/TRBV12-4 | CASNQFISGVLGEQFF
TRBJ2-1 | TRBV2 | CATRAGVYNEQFF
TRBJ2-1 | TRBV20-1 | CSAREPSGNNGQFF
TRBJ1-4 | TRBV7-2 | CASSLGDGGLLGKLFF
TRBJ2-1 | TRBV6-7 | CASSTSPGTSGRGGYNEQFF
TRBJ2-7 | TRBV7-2 | CASSTRSGTGVYEQYF
TRBJ2-5 | TRBV7-2 | CASSLIGGTGEETQYF
TRBJ2-7 | TRBV7-3 | CASSNYPSLADSGNEQYF